The 17 T cell receptor beta chains in this list originate from one sample, sequenced in a study of Tregs in tolerant kidney transplant recipients. Sequencing was performed with immunoSEQ multiplex PCR; in TCRdb, only in-frame clones are kept and a portion is missing. The sample consists of tens of thousands of clones, 75% to 90% of them appearing once. The material sequenced was Tregs from blood, taken before the transplant. Every receptor here comes from a human donor who received a combined kidney and bone marrow transplant.

CDR3 DNA sequence: TGTGCCAGCAGCTTACGAGGGGGCACGAACACTGAAGCTTTCTTT. Its translation is CASSLRGGTNTEAFF. V and J are TRBV7-9 and TRBJ1-1; 7 bases fit TRBD1. CDR1 SEHNR and CDR2 FQNEAQ come from the germline V gene (reference sequence). The V gene end was trimmed by 2 bases and the J gene end by 1 base; junction bases not matched to a gene: 4. This CDR3 contains 15 residues.

The rearrangement uses TRBV15 and TRBJ2-3, with D tentatively TRBD2 (6 bases). CDR1 and CDR2 from the germline V gene are LNHNV and YYDKDF (reference sequence). The CDR3 has 16 amino acids. V was clipped by 0 bases and J by 1 base, with 11 bases between them. CDR3 DNA sequence: TGTGCCACCAGCAGAGATCGGACGGGGGGCACAGATACGCAGTATTTT. Translation gives CATSRDRTGGTDTQYF.

Only a few counts were recorded for this clone. The rearrangement links TRBV7-9 to TRBJ1-3; D is unclear. Germline CDR1 SEHNR, CDR2 FQNEAQ (reference sequence). Trimming removed 1 base at V and 4 bases at J, with 11 bases between. The CDR3 covers 15 residues. CDR3 sequence: CASSLEWQPGNTIYF. The CDR3 nucleotides read TGTGCCAGCAGCTTAGAGTGGCAGCCAGGAAACACCATATATTTT.

This chain links TRBV28 with TRBJ1-2, with D perhaps TRBD1 (5 bases). V was cut by 7 bases and J by 0 bases, with 12 bases left in between. The CDR3 runs 14 residues. Germline V gene data show CDR1 as MDHEN and CDR2 as SYDVKM. CDR3 protein: CASTTAGTNYGYTF. The DNA for the CDR3 is TGTGCCAGCACTACGGCAGGGACTAACTATGGCTACACCTTC.

The chain links TRBV11-2 to TRBJ1-2; D not resolved. The germline V gene has CDR1 SGHAT and CDR2 FQNNGV. The CDR3 spans 15 residues. V was cut by 1 base and J by 6 bases, with 15 bases left in between. CDR3 in amino acids: CASSLGPGRTDGYTF. CDR3 DNA sequence: TGTGCCAGCAGCTTAGGCCCGGGGAGGACTGATGGCTACACCTTC.

This clone is a singleton in its sample. V usage is TRBV19 and J usage is TRBJ1-4, with D possibly TRBD1 on 6 matching bases. Germline V gene sequence: CDR1 LNHDA, CDR2 SQIVND (reference sequence). V lost 2 bases, J lost 15 bases, and 22 bases lay in between. CDR3 length: 15 amino acids. The CDR3 loop is CASSIHRAKDENLFF. DNA for the CDR3: TGTGCCAGTAGTATACACAGGGCGAAGGATGAAAATTTGTTTTTT.

This chain links TRBV2 with TRBJ2-5; no clear D. CDR1 SNHLY and CDR2 FYNNEI come from the germline V gene. Trimming removed 2 bases from V and 3 bases from J, with 7 bases in between. This CDR3 contains 13 residues. The CDR3 DNA reads as TGTGCCAGCAGTGAATGGGGTAAAGAGACCCAGTACTTC. Protein product: CASSEWGKETQYF.

This sequence joins TRBV19 and TRBJ1-3, with D unclear. The CDR3 is 13 amino acids. V gave up 7 bases and J gave up 4 bases, with 11 bases separating them. CDR1 is LNHDA, CDR2 SQIVND, per germline (reference sequence). The CDR3 spells CASIGDLGNTIYF. The CDR3 bases are TGTGCCAGTATCGGCGACCTCGGAAACACCATATATTTT.

This clone showed up just once. The CDR3 sequence: CASSLGTGRPYEQYF. The CDR3 nucleotides are TGTGCCAGCAGCTTGGGGACAGGGAGGCCCTACGAGCAGTACTTC. This chain joins TRBV11-2 and TRBJ2-7; 9 nucleotides agree with TRBD1. CDR3 length: 15 residues. The germline CDR1 and CDR2 sequences are SGHAT and FQNNGV. The V gene end was trimmed by 3 bases and the J gene end by 2 bases; junction bases not matched to a gene: 5.

The chain couples TRBV5-1 to TRBJ1-1; D may be TRBD1 (6 bases). Germline V gives CDR1 SGHRS, CDR2 YFSETQ. V shed 1 base and J shed 0 bases, with 10 bases lying between them. CDR3 size: 15 residues. The CDR3 is CASSLQGPVNTEAFF. The CDR3 nucleotides are TGCGCCAGCAGCTTGCAGGGGCCAGTGAACACTGAAGCTTTCTTT.

The chain links TRBV4-1 to TRBJ1-2; 7 bases fit TRBD1. Germline CDR1 MGHRA, CDR2 YSYEKL. The CDR3 has 16 residues. Trimming took 0 bases from V and 3 from J; bases not matched to a gene: 7. The CDR3 is CASSQEWDSAYYGYTF. The DNA of the CDR3 is TGCGCCAGCAGCCAAGAATGGGACAGCGCTTACTATGGCTACACCTTC.

The chain has TRBV5-5 and TRBJ1-4; 11 bases map to TRBD1. Per germline, CDR1 SGHKS and CDR2 YYEKEE (reference sequence). The CDR3 has 18 amino acids. Trimming removed 3 bases from V and 0 bases from J; junction bases left unmatched: 7. The CDR3 coding sequence is TGTGCCAGCAGCTCACGGGACAGGGGGGTCGCAACTAATGAAAAACTGTTTTTT. Amino acid sequence: CASSSRDRGVATNEKLFF. Variable domain in full (rest from reference TRBV5-5 and TRBJ1-4): DAGVTQSPTHLIKTRGQQVTLRCSPISGHKSVSWYQQVLGQGPQFIFQYYEKEERGRGNFPDRFSARQFPNYSSELNVNALLLGDSALYLCASSSRDRGVATNEKLFFGSGTQLSVL.

This sequence joins TRBV28 and TRBJ2-7; TRBD2 is a possible D gene (6 bases). The CDR3 totals 13 residues. The V gene lost 6 bases and the J gene lost 2 bases, with 11 bases spanning the gap. Looked up from germline, CDR1 is MDHEN and CDR2 is SYDVKM. CDR3: CASRNGGTYEQYF. The CDR3 DNA reads TGTGCCAGCAGGAACGGGGGTACCTACGAGCAGTACTTC.

The gene calls are TRBV6-5 and TRBJ2-3, with D possibly being TRBD2 (5 bases). The CDR3 has 13 amino acids. The ends were cut back, 3 bases at V and 4 bases at J, with 8 bases in the middle. Per germline, CDR1 MNHEY and CDR2 SVGAGI. The CDR3 region is CASSYGRADTQYF. The CDR3 nucleotides read TGTGCCAGCAGTTATGGGCGGGCAGATACGCAGTATTTT.

The J gene is TRBJ2-7, the V gene TRBV5-6; no clear D gene. CDR1 is SGHDT and CDR2 is YYEEEE in the germline V gene. V was trimmed by 1 base and J by 3 bases, leaving 8 bases between them. The CDR3 is 13 amino acids. This CDR3 is CASSLRPIYEQYF. The CDR3 DNA is TGTGCCAGCAGCTTGCGGCCTATCTACGAGCAGTACTTC. Drawing the rest from reference TRBV5-6 and TRBJ2-7, the complete variable domain is DAGVTQSPTHLIKTRGQQVTLRCSPKSGHDTVSWYQQALGQGPQFIFQYYEEEERQRGNFPDRFSGHQFPNYSSELNVNALLLGDSALYLCASSLRPIYEQYFGPGTRLTVT.

This chain joins TRBV6-5 and TRBJ1-6, with TRBD1 matching over 7 bases. The CDR3 contains 13 residues. V lost 6 bases and J lost 5; bases outside the gene matches: 1. The V gene's germline CDR1 is MNHEY and CDR2 SVGAGI. The CDR3 is CASRDRDNSPLHF. CDR3 sequence (DNA): TGTGCCAGCAGAGACAGGGATAATTCACCCCTCCACTTT.

This rearrangement joins TRBV7-2 to TRBJ2-7; no definite D call. Trimming took 1 base from V and 3 from J, leaving 7 bases between them. CDR3 length: 13 amino acids. Germline-derived CDR1 and CDR2 are SGHTA and FQGNSA. CDR3 loop: CASSLGAFYEQYF. DNA of the CDR3: TGTGCCAGCAGCTTAGGAGCGTTCTACGAGCAGTACTTC.